This TCR beta chain was documented in a study of cytomegalovirus exposure and HLA in healthy donors. Study-wide points: Across donors, most TCRs were seen rarely, yet some public ones were widespread.

The CDR3 is made up of 18 amino acids. Deletions cut 3 bases from V and 1 base from J, with 21 bases between. CDR1 is MDHEN, CDR2 SYDVKM, per germline. With 60 Vbeta and 13 Jbeta primers, the PCR was carried out. Profiled with immunoSEQ multiplex PCR; TCRdb holds only in-frame clones, not every one. The table lists some 160,000 clones, roughly 67% of them singletons, with approximately 5.4% in the top ten. This clone was seen only a few times. What it binds is not known. The sequence derives from a young woman in good health and CMV-seropositive. Sequencing was carried out using PBMCs. This chain joins TRBV28 and TRBJ1-1; maybe TRBD1 (5 bases). The CDR3, as DNA: TGTGCCAGCAGTTTGATGGCGGCGTGGGGGGTCAGGAACACTGAAGCTTTCTTT. The encoded protein is CASSLMAAWGVRNTEAFF.